The present T cell receptor (beta chain) was sequenced within a study of blood T cell repertoires in COVID-19. The wider study: Samples came from the United States, Italy and Spain, spanning acute and convalescent COVID-19. T cells, B-cell-depleted T cells, or PBMCs provided the cDNA or gDNA that served as material.

J was trimmed by 8 bases and V by 4 bases; bases with no gene match: 5. CDR3 length: 15 amino acids. Germline V gene data show CDR1 as LGHDT and CDR2 as YNNKEL (reference sequence). Per the original data handling: Reference gene primer amplification yielded estimated nucleated cell counts. The assay was immunoSEQ multiplex PCR, and TCRdb's table has in-frame clones only and misses some. From that table come the V and J calls and clone size; the DNA was used to work out D and trimming. The data contain a few hundred thousand clones, 65% to 90% of them seen just once; the ten biggest clones take up around 6.9%.

Sequencing was carried out using peripheral blood. The chain employs TRBV3-1 (or the pseudogene TRBV3-2) and TRBJ2-4, with 13 bases lining up with TRBD2. The TCR was taken from a human donor in a cohort sampled during active COVID-19. DNA of the CDR3: TGTGCCAGCAGCCGGGGACTAGCGGGGTTGTACATTCAGTACTTC. Amino acid sequence: CASSRGLAGLYIQYF.